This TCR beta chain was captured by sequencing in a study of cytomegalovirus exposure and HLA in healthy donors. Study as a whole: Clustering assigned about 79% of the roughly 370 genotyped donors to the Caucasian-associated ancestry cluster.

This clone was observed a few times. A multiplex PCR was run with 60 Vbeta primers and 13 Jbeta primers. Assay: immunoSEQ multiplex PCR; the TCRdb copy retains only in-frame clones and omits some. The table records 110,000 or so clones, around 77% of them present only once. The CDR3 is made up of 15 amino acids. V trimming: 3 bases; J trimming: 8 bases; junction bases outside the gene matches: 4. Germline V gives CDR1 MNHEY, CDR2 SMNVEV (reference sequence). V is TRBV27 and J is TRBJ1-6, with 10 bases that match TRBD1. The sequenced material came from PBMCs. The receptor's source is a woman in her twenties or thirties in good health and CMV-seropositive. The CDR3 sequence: CASSFGGQGYSPLHF. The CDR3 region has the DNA TGTGCCAGCAGTTTCGGGGGACAGGGGTATTCACCCCTCCACTTT.